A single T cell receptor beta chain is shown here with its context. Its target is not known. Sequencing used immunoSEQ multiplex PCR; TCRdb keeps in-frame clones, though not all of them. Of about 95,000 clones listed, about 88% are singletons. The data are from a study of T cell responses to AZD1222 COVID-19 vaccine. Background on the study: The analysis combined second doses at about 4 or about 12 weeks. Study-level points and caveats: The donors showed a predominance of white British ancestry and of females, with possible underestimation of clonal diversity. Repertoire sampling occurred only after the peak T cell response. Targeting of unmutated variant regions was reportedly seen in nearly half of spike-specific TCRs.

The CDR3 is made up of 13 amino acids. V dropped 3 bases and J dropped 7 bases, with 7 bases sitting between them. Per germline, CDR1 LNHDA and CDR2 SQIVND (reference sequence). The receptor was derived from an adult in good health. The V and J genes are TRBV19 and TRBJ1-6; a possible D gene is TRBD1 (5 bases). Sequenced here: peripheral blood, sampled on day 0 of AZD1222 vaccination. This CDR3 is CASSIQGNSPLHF. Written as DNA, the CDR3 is TGTGCCAGTAGTATCCAGGGAAATTCACCCCTCCACTTT.